The 23 T cell receptor beta chains below come from one sample, sequenced in a study of blood T cells in healthy people across ages. Primers used in a second PCR of roughly 6 to 11 cycles were a sample-barcoded 5' primer and a J-beta primer mix. TCRdb recomputed calls from the 5' RACE reads with MiXCR, one row per CDR3 protein. Among fewer than 1,000,000 distinct CDR3 sequences listed, 40% to 50% were seen once. Sequencing input: blood. These receptors all come from a man between 60 and 75 years old in good health.

V and J are TRBV6-5 and TRBJ2-6; unclear D gene. CDR3 length: 15 residues. CDR1 is MNHEY and CDR2 is SVGAGI in the germline V gene. V was shortened by 7 bases and J by 4 bases, with 14 bases between the two germline ends. CDR3 DNA: TGTGCCAGCACCATTGACCCCACGGGGGCCAACGTCCTGACTTTC. This sequence encodes CASTIDPTGANVLTF.

The chain has TRBV6-4 and TRBJ2-3; 12 bases are a match to TRBD2. The CDR3 spans 16 residues. The V segment lost 6 bases and the J segment 2 bases; nucleotides outside the gene matches: 6. In germline, CDR1 is MRHNA, CDR2 SNTAGT. CDR3 in amino acids: CASSALAGGLTDTQYF. In DNA, the CDR3 is TGTGCCAGCAGCGCACTAGCGGGGGGCCTCACAGATACGCAGTATTTT.

This clonotype was seen more than once but under ten times. The V gene is TRBV7-9, the J gene TRBJ2-4; the D is unclear. The DNA end favors TRBJ2-7, so the J call may be wrong. There are 16 residues in the CDR3. Germline CDR1 is SEHNR and CDR2 is FQNEAQ (reference sequence). The DNA for the CDR3 is TGTGCCAGCAGCTCCATAACGTCGTTAGTCCCCTACGAGCAGTACTTC. It is translated as CASSSITSLVPYEQYF.

This chain joins TRBV7-2 and TRBJ2-5; 12 bases align to TRBD2. This CDR3 comprises 15 residues. Germline V lookup: CDR1 SGHTA, CDR2 FQGNSA. V lost 5 bases and J lost 13; bases outside the gene matches: 14. CDR3 sequence reads: CASSLLAGGITSWYF. Written as DNA, the CDR3 is TGTGCCAGCAGCCTCCTAGCGGGGGGGATTACGAGTTGGTACTTC.

This clonotype was found a few times. The chain carries TRBV2 and TRBJ2-3, with TRBD1 matching 8 bases. This CDR3 has 16 amino acids. V lost 1 base to trimming and J lost 5 bases; unmatched junction nucleotides: 8. Germline lookup yields CDR1 SNHLY and CDR2 FYNNEI. This chain's CDR3 is CASSEGRGRMGDTQYF. CDR3 nucleotides: TGTGCCAGCAGTGAAGGCAGGGGGCGCATGGGAGATACGCAGTATTTT.

V gene TRBV7-9 combines with J gene TRBJ2-2, with TRBD1 matching over 8 bases. This CDR3 is 18 amino acids long. Looked up from germline, CDR1 is SEHNR and CDR2 is FQNEAQ (reference sequence). The V gene end was trimmed by 0 bases and the J gene end by 3 bases; junction bases not matched to a gene: 9. The CDR3 here is CASSLAYAQGAYTGELFF. In DNA form, the CDR3 reads TGTGCCAGCAGCTTAGCTTACGCCCAGGGGGCGTACACCGGGGAGCTGTTTTTT.

This clonotype was observed a handful of times. The chain is built from TRBV7-8 and TRBJ1-4; weak D call: TRBD1 (5 bases). CDR1 is SGHVS, CDR2 FQNEAQ, per germline. The V gene lost 3 bases and the J gene lost 3 bases, with 11 bases spanning the gap. CDR3 size: 15 residues. CDR3 sequence: CASSFRRGPNEKLFF. The CDR3 DNA follows: TGTGCCAGCAGCTTCCGTAGGGGCCCTAATGAAAAACTGTTTTTT.

The chain combines TRBV5-6 with TRBJ2-7; 10 nucleotides agree with TRBD1. V gave up 5 bases and J gave up 5 bases; unmatched junction bases: 13. The CDR3 runs to 16 residues. The germline CDR1 and CDR2 sequences are SGHDT and YYEEEE. Here the CDR3 reads CASRDMRRDRGHEQYF. The DNA of the CDR3 is TGTGCCAGCAGGGATATGCGCCGGGACAGGGGCCACGAGCAGTACTTC.

The chain links TRBV20-1 to TRBJ2-7; 8 bases agree with TRBD1. Germline CDR1 and CDR2: DFQATT and SNEGSKA (reference sequence). V trimming: 1 base; J trimming: 2 bases; junction bases outside the gene matches: 4. The CDR3 has 14 amino acids. CDR3 nucleotides: TGCAGTGCTAGAGGGACAGGGTACCCCTACGAGCAGTACTTC. Protein: CSARGTGYPYEQYF.

J is TRBJ2-3 and V is TRBV19; D is unresolved. Trimming pared 4 bases from V and 6 bases from J, leaving 14 bases between. In germline, CDR1 is LNHDA, CDR2 SQIVND (reference sequence). This CDR3 region has 14 residues. The CDR3, as DNA: TGTGCCAGTAGTAGGTCCCGAGGCCCGGATACGCAGTATTTT. Its translation is CASSRSRGPDTQYF.

This chain joins TRBV30 and TRBJ1-1; perhaps TRBD1 as D (6 bases). CDR1 GTSNPN and CDR2 SVGIG come from the germline V gene (reference sequence). Deletions cut 2 bases from V and 2 bases from J, with 18 bases between. This CDR3 is built from 16 residues. CDR3 nucleotides: TGTGCCTGGAGTAAAGGGGGGATGGACCAAAACACTGAAGCTTTCTTT. This translates into CAWSKGGMDQNTEAFF. The whole variable domain, filled in from reference TRBV30 and TRBJ1-1, reads SQTIHQWPATLVQPVGSPLSLECTVEGTSNPNLYWYRQAAGRGLQLLFYSVGIGQISSEVPQNLSASRPQDRQFILSSKKLLLSDSGFYLCAWSKGGMDQNTEAFFGQGTRLTVV.

This clonotype has just a few counts. This chain's CDR3 is CSVLGTSGSTDTQYF. The CDR3, as DNA: TGCAGCGTTCTTGGGACTAGCGGTAGCACAGATACGCAGTATTTT. This sequence joins TRBV29-1 and TRBJ2-3; 11 bases fit TRBD2. The germline V gene has CDR1 SQVTM and CDR2 ANQGSEA. CDR3 size: 15 residues. The V segment lost 5 bases and the J segment 0 bases; nucleotides outside the gene matches: 4.

J is TRBJ2-7 and V is TRBV6-2 or TRBV6-3, with D possibly TRBD2 on 5 matching bases. This CDR3 has 12 residues. CDR1 is MNHEY, CDR2 SVGEGT, per germline. V lost 6 bases, J lost 4 bases, and 10 bases lay in between. The CDR3 protein is CASRGVGYEQYF. The CDR3, as DNA: TGTGCCAGCAGGGGAGTCGGGTACGAGCAGTACTTC.

In its sample, this clonotype was seen once. This chain connects TRBV27 to TRBJ1-1; TRBD1 might be the D (6 bases). The length of the CDR3 is 14 residues. Trimming removed 5 bases at V and 0 bases at J, with 10 bases between. In germline, CDR1 is MNHEY, CDR2 SMNVEV (reference sequence). The CDR3 DNA sequence: TGTGCCAGCAGTGGGGGGACATTGAACACTGAAGCTTTCTTT. It encodes CASSGGTLNTEAFF.

The chain uses TRBV9 and TRBJ1-2; 9 positions agree with TRBD1. V dropped 7 bases and J dropped 7; count of bases not matched to a gene: 14. This CDR3 comprises 15 residues. The germline V gene encodes CDR1 SGDLS and CDR2 YYNGEE. The CDR3 spells CASHTGQGNARGYTF. The DNA of the CDR3 is TGTGCCAGCCACACCGGACAGGGGAACGCTCGTGGCTACACCTTC.

This clonotype was observed a handful of times. The gene calls are TRBV29-1 and TRBJ2-7; D not resolved. The V gene's germline CDR1 is SQVTM and CDR2 ANQGSEA. The V end was cut by 4 bases, the J end by 6 bases, with 10 bases between. CDR3 length equals 11 residues. CDR3 region: CSVGTASEQYF. Written as DNA, the CDR3 is TGCAGCGTTGGAACCGCGTCCGAGCAGTACTTC.

This clonotype was counted ten times or more. The chain carries TRBV29-1 and TRBJ1-1, with D possibly matching TRBD1 (5 bases). The CDR3 totals 13 residues. Germline CDR1 is SQVTM and CDR2 is ANQGSEA. The V end was cut by 4 bases, the J end by 1 base, with 10 bases between. The CDR3 DNA follows: TGCAGCGTTGGGATCGACAGGAACACTGAAGCTTTCTTT. Its protein product is CSVGIDRNTEAFF.

J is TRBJ2-5 and V is TRBV18, with 7 bases lining up with TRBD2. The J segment lost 4 bases and the V segment lost 6 bases, leaving 8 bases of the junction unmatched. Germline V CDR1 and CDR2: KGHSH, LQKENI. The CDR3 spans 14 residues. The CDR3 is CASSPSGKGETQYF. The CDR3 DNA sequence: TGTGCCAGCTCTCCCAGCGGGAAAGGAGAGACCCAGTACTTC. The whole variable domain, remainder taken from reference TRBV18 and TRBJ2-5, is NAGVMQNPRHLVRRRGQEARLRCSPMKGHSHVYWYRQLPEEGLKFMVYLQKENIIDESGMPKERFSAEFPKEGPSILRIQQVVRGDSAAYFCASSPSGKGETQYFGPGTRLLVL.

In its sample, this clonotype was seen many times. V and J are TRBV29-1 and TRBJ2-1, with D maybe TRBD1 (5 bases). Trimming cost V 2 bases and J 7 bases, with 6 bases left between them. Germline assignment: CDR1 SQVTM and CDR2 ANQGSEA. The CDR3 has 11 amino acids. The DNA of the CDR3 is TGCAGCGTTGAACAGGGAAATGAGCAGTTCTTC. Translation gives CSVEQGNEQFF.

V is TRBV7-2 and J is TRBJ2-7; TRBD2 matches 9 bases. CDR3 length: 18 amino acids. V lost 5 bases, J lost 0 bases, and 14 bases stayed unmatched. The germline gives CDR1 SGHTA, CDR2 FQGNSA. The CDR3 DNA follows: TGTGCCAGCAGCCAACGGGGCCCTAGCGGGGAGTACTCCTACGAGCAGTACTTC. Translation gives CASSQRGPSGEYSYEQYF.

The rearrangement uses TRBV19 and TRBJ2-5; 8 nucleotides agree with TRBD2. Germline V gene sequence: CDR1 LNHDA, CDR2 SQIVND (reference sequence). The junction had 9 bases not matched to a gene; V was cut back by 7 bases and J by 2 bases. The CDR3 sequence is 15 residues long. CDR3 nucleotides: TGTGCCAGTACCGCGTCAGCGGGGGCGCAAGAGACCCAGTACTTC. It encodes CASTASAGAQETQYF.

The chain links TRBV7-9 to TRBJ2-7; 10 bases map to TRBD2. CDR1 and CDR2 (germline): SEHNR, FQNEAQ (reference sequence). This CDR3 comprises 16 residues. V trimming: 1 base; J trimming: 8 bases; junction bases outside the gene matches: 11. The CDR3 DNA sequence: TGTGCCAGCAGCTTAGTAGCGGGGGGCCTTGGAGGCAAGCAGTACTTC. It codes for CASSLVAGGLGGKQYF.

V usage is TRBV24-1 and J usage is TRBJ2-7; a possible D gene is TRBD1 (5 bases). The CDR3 consists of 13 residues. V lost 0 bases, J lost 8 bases, and 10 bases lay in between. CDR1 KGHDR and CDR2 SFDVKD come from the germline V gene. The CDR3 nucleotides are TGTGCCACCAGTGATTTGGGGGCGGACAAGCAGTACTTC. Protein product: CATSDLGADKQYF.